The table lists the clone carrying this TCR beta chain with many counts. Its antigen is still unknown. The data were obtained in a study of blood T cells in healthy people across ages. The wider study: Template switching recovered approximately one barcoded beta molecule for every two T cells. The study's findings and limits: Significant beta diversity loss was already apparent by age 40, declining roughly linearly. Whereas aged donors had fewer naive CD4+ cells, long-lived donors had more of them and higher diversity.

Through a sample-barcoded 5' primer and a J-beta primer mix, a second PCR was run for roughly 6 to 12 cycles. One entry per CDR3 protein results from TCRdb running MiXCR on the 5' RACE reads. The sample carries approximately 700,000 distinct CDR3 sequences, roughly 30% recorded once. There are 11 residues in the CDR3. Germline lookup yields CDR1 SEHNR and CDR2 FQNEAQ (reference sequence). V was clipped by 8 bases and J by 2 bases, with 5 bases between them. J is TRBJ2-3 and V is TRBV7-9; D perhaps matches TRBD1 (5 bases). The sequencing input was blood. The receptor's source is a woman of 80 years or more in good health. This CDR3 reads CASGATDTQYF. The CDR3 DNA follows: TGTGCCAGCGGGGCCACAGATACGCAGTATTTT. Full variable domain (outside the CDR3, taken from reference TRBV7-9 and TRBJ2-3): DTGVSQNPRHKITKRGQNVTFRCDPISEHNRLYWYRQTLGQGPEFLTYFQNEAQLEKSRLLSDRFSAERPKGSFSTLEIQRTEQGDSAMYLCASGATDTQYFGPGTRLTVL.